This T cell receptor beta chain is from a study of T-cell memory formation after mild COVID-19. Broader study findings: A subset of responding clones appeared in pre-infection memory, suggesting cross-reactive memory joined. Clones that contracted from day 15 to 85 had balanced CD4/CD8; later expanders were CD4+ biased.

The germline gives CDR1 SGHAT, CDR2 FQDESV (reference sequence). The CDR3 consists of 15 residues. Trimming took 3 bases from V and 2 from J, leaving 12 bases between them. One entry per CDR3 protein results from TCRdb running MiXCR on the 5' RACE reads. Among 250,000 or so distinct CDR3 sequences listed, roughly 17% were seen once. The table lists this clonotype with many counts. Its target is not known. The J gene is TRBJ2-3, the V gene TRBV11-1, with D uncertain. The source material was PBMCs or a T cell subset sorted from them (not recorded which). This sequence originates from a man aged 18-30 years who had mild COVID-19 (a few samples of this study predate the infection). Cell type and time point are not known. The CDR3 DNA follows: TGTGCCAGCAGCTTCACTCGCCTCTTCACAGATACGCAGTATTTT. It is translated as CASSFTRLFTDTQYF.